Listed here is a single TCR beta chain. How the authors handled the data: Reference gene primer amplification gave estimated nucleated cell counts. TCRdb keeps only in-frame clones here, not all; method: immunoSEQ multiplex PCR. The V and J calls and clone size were taken over from that table, and D and trimming were inferred from the DNA. The sample records 150,000 or so clones, 70% to 85% being singletons. The data stem from a study of blood T cell repertoires in COVID-19. Looking at the study overall: Acute and convalescent COVID-19 specimens originated in the United States, Italy and Spain. PBMCs, B-cell-depleted T cells, or T cells provided the cDNA or gDNA that made up the material.

Source material: peripheral blood. The TCR comes from a woman of 80 years or more with acute or convalescent COVID-19.

CDR3 coding DNA: TGCGCCAGCAGCTTGGACACCGCTAACTATGGCTACACCTTC. Translating gives CASSLDTANYGYTF. This chain joins TRBV5-1 and TRBJ1-2; D ambiguous. The V and J ends lost 0 bases and 0 bases respectively, with 6 bases between them. Germline lookup yields CDR1 SGHRS and CDR2 YFSETQ. This CDR3 is built from 14 residues.